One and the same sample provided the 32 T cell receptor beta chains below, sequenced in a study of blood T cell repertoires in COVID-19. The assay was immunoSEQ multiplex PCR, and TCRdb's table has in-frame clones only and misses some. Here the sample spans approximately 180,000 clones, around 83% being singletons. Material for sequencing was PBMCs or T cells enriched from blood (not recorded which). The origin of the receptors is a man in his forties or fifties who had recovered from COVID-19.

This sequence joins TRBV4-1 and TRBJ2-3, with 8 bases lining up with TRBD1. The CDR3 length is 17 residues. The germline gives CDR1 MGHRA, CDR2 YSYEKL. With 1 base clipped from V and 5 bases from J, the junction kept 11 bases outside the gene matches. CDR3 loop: CASSQGPYRGSRDTQYF. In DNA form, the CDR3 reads TGCGCCAGCAGCCAAGGCCCCTACAGGGGGTCGAGAGATACGCAGTATTTT.

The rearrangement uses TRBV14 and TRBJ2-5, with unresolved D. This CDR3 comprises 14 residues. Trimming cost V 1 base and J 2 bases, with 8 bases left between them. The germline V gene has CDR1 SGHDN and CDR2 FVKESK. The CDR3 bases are TGTGCCAGCAGCCAAGTTGTCTCGCAAGAGACCCAGTACTTC. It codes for CASSQVVSQETQYF. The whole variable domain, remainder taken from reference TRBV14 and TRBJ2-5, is EAGVTQFPSHSVIEKGQTVTLRCDPISGHDNLYWYRRVMGKEIKFLLHFVKESKQDESGMPNNRFLAERTGGTYSTLKVQPAELEDSGVYFCASSQVVSQETQYFGPGTRLLVL.

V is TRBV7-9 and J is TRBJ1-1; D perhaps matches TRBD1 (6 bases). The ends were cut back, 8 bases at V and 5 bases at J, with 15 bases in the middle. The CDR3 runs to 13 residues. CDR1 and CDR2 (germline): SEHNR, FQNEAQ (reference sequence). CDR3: CASGYRVETEAFF. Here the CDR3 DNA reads TGTGCCAGCGGATACAGGGTGGAGACTGAAGCTTTCTTT.

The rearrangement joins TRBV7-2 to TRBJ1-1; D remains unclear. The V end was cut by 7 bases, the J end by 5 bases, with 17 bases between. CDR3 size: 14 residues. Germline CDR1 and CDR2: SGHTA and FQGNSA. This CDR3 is CASTPGWTGTEAFF. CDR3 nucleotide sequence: TGTGCCAGCACCCCTGGTTGGACTGGAACTGAAGCTTTCTTT.

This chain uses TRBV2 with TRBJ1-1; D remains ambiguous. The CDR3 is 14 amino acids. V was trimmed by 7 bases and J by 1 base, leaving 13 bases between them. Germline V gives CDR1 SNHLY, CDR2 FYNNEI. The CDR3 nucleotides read TGTGCCAGCAAACGATCCCGCGAGAACACTGAAGCTTTCTTT. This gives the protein CASKRSRENTEAFF.

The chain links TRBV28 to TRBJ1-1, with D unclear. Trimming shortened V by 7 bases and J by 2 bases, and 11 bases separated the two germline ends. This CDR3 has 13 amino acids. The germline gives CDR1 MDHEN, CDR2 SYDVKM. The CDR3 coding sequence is TGTGCCAGCATTGGGCTTTTCAACACTGAAGCTTTCTTT. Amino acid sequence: CASIGLFNTEAFF.

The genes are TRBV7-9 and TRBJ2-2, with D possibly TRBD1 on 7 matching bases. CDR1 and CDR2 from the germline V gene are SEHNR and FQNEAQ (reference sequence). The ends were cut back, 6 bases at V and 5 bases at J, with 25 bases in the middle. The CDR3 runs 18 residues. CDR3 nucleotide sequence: TGTGCCAGCAGTAAGAGGGGGCGGGGAGCCCCAGGGACCGGGGAGCTGTTTTTT. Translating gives CASSKRGRGAPGTGELFF.

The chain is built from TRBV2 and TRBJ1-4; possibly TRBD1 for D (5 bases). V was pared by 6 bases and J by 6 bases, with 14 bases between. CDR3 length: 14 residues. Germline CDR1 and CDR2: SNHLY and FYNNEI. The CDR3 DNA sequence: TGTGCCAGCAGGACCACAGGAACGGATGAAAAACTGTTTTTT. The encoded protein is CASRTTGTDEKLFF.

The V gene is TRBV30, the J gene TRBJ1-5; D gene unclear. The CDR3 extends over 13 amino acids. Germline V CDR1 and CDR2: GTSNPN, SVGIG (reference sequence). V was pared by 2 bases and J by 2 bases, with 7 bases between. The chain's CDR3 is CAWSSTGNQPQHF. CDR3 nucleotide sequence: TGTGCCTGGAGTAGCACTGGCAATCAGCCCCAGCATTTT.

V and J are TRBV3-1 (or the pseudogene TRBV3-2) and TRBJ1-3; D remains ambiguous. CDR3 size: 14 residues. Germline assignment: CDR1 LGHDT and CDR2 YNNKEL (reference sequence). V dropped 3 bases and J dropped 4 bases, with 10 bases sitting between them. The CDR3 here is CASSQAGVGNTIYF. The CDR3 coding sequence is TGTGCCAGCAGCCAGGCCGGGGTCGGAAACACCATATATTTT.

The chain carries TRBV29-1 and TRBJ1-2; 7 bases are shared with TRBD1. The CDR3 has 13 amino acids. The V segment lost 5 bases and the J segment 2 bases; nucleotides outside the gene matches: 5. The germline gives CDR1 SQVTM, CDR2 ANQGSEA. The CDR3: CSVNRDRNYGYTF. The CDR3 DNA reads TGCAGCGTTAACCGGGACAGAAACTATGGCTACACCTTC.

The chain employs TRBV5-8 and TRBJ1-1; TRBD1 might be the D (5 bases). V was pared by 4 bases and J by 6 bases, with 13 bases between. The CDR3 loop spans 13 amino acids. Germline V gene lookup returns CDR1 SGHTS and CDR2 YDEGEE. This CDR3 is CASSGLTVSEAFF. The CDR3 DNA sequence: TGTGCCAGCAGCGGGTTGACAGTTTCTGAAGCTTTCTTT.

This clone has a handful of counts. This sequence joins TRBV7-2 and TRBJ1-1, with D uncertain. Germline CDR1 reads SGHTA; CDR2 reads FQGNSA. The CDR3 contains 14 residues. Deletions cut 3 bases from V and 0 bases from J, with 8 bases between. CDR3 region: CASSLAQMNTEAFF. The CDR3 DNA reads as TGTGCCAGCAGCTTGGCACAAATGAACACTGAAGCTTTCTTT. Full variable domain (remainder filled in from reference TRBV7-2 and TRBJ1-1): GAGVSQSPSNKVTEKGKDVELRCDPISGHTALYWYRQSLGQGLEFLIYFQGNSAPDKSGLPSDRFSAERTGGSVSTLTIQRTQQEDSAVYLCASSLAQMNTEAFFGQGTRLTVV.

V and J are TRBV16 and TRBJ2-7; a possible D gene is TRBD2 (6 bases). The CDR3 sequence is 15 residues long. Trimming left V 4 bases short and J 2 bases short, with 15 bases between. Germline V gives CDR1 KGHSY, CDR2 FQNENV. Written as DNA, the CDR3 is TGTGCCAGCAGCCCCCCCGGAGGGGCACCCTACGAGCAGTACTTC. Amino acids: CASSPPGGAPYEQYF.

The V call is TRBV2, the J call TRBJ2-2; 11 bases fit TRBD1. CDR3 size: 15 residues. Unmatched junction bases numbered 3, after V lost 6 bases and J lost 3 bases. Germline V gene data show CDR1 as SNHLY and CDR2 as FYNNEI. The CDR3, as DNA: TGTGCCAGCAGGGACAGGGGGCTGGACACCGGGGAGCTGTTTTTT. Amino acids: CASRDRGLDTGELFF.

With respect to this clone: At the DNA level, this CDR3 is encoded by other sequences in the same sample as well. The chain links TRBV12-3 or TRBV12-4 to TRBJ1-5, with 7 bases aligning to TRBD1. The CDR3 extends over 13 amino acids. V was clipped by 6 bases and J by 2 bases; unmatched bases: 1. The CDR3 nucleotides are TGTGCCAGCAGAGACAGGGGCAATCAGCCCCAGCATTTT. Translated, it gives CASRDRGNQPQHF.

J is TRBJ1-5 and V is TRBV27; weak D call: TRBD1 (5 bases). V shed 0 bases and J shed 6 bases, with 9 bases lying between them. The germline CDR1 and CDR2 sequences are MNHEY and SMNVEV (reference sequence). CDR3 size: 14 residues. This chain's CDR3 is CASSLSGGFQPQHF. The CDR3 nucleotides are TGTGCCAGCAGTTTATCCGGGGGGTTTCAGCCCCAGCATTTT.

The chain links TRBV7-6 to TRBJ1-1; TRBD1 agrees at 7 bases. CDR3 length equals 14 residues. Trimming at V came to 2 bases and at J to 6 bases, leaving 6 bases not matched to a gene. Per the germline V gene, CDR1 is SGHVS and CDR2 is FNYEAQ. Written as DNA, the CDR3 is TGTGCCAGCAGCTTAAAGACAGGGTCGCCTGAAGCTTTCTTT. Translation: CASSLKTGSPEAFF.

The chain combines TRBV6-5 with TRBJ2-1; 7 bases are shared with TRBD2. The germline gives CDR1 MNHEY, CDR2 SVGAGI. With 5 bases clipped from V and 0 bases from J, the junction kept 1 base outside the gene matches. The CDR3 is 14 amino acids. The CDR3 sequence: CASSPGGSYNEQFF. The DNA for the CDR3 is TGTGCCAGCAGTCCGGGGGGCTCCTACAATGAGCAGTTCTTC.

The CDR3 is CASSVDQGNEKLFF. The CDR3 DNA sequence: TGTGCCAGCAGCGTAGACCAGGGAAATGAAAAACTGTTTTTT. The chain recombines TRBV9 with TRBJ1-4; D possibly corresponds to TRBD1 (5 bases). Germline values: CDR1 SGDLS, CDR2 YYNGEE. V was cut by 0 bases and J by 5 bases, with 8 bases left in between. This CDR3 comprises 14 residues.

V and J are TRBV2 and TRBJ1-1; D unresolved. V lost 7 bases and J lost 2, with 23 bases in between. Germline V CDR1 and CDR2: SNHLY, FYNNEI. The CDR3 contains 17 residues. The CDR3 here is CASTRMGGIRKNTEAFF. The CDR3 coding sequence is TGTGCCAGCACCCGGATGGGAGGGATTCGGAAAAACACTGAAGCTTTCTTT.

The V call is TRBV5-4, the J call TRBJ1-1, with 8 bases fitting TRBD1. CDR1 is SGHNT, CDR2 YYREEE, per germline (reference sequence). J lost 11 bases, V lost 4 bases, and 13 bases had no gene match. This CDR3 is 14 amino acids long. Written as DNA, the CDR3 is TGTGCCAGCAGCCCGGGGACAGGCCATACAAGGGCTTTCTTT. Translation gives CASSPGTGHTRAFF.

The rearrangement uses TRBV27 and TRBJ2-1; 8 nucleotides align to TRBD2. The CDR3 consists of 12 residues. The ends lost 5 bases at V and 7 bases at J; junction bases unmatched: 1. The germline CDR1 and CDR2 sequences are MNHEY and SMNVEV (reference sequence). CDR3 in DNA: TGTGCCAGCAGTCTAGCGGGTAATGAGCAGTTCTTC. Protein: CASSLAGNEQFF.

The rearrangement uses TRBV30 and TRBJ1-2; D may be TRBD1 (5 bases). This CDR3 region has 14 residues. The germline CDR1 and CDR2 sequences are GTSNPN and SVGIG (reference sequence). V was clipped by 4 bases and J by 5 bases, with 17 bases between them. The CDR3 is CAWITAGYGYGYTF. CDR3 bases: TGTGCCTGGATTACCGCAGGGTATGGGTATGGCTACACCTTC. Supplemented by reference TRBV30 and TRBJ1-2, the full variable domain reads SQTIHQWPATLVQPVGSPLSLECTVEGTSNPNLYWYRQAAGRGLQLLFYSVGIGQISSEVPQNLSASRPQDRQFILSSKKLLLSDSGFYLCAWITAGYGYGYTFGSGTRLTVV.

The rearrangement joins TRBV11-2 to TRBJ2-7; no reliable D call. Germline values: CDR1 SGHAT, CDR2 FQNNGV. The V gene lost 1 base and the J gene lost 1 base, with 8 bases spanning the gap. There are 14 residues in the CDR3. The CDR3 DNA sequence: TGTGCCAGCAGCTTAGTGCGCAATTCCTACGAGCAGTACTTC. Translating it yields CASSLVRNSYEQYF.

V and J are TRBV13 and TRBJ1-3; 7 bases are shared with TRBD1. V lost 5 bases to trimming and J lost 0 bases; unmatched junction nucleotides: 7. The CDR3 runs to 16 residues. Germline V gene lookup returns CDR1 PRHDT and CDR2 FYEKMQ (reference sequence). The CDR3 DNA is TGTGCCAGCAGCCGGCGACAGGGAAGCTCTGGAAACACCATATATTTT. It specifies CASSRRQGSSGNTIYF.

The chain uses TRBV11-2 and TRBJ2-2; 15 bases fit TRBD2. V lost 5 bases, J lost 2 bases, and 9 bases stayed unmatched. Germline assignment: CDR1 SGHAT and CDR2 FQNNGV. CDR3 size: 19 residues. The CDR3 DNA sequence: TGTGCCAGCAGCGAAGGGACTAGCGGGAGGACTCCTAACACCGGGGAGCTGTTTTTT. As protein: CASSEGTSGRTPNTGELFF.

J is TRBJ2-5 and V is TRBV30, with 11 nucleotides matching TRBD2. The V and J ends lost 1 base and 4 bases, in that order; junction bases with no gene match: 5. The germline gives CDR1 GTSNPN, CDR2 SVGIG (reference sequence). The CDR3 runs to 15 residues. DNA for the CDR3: TGTGCCTGGAGTGGCGTTCTAGCGGGGGGAGAGACCCAGTACTTC. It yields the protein CAWSGVLAGGETQYF.

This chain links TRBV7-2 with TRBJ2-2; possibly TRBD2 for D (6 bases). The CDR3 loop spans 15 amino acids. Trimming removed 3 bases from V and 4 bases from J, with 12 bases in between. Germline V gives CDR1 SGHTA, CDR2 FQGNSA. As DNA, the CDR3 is TGTGCCAGCAGCTTGCTGGGGAGGACCACCGGGGAGCTGTTTTTT. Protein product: CASSLLGRTTGELFF.

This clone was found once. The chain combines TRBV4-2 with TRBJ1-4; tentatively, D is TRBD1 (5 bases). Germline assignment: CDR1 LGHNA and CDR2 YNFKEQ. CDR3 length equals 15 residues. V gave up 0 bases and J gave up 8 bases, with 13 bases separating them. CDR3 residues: CASSQEGGAGEKLFF. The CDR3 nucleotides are TGTGCCAGCAGCCAAGAGGGTGGGGCGGGAGAAAAACTGTTTTTT.

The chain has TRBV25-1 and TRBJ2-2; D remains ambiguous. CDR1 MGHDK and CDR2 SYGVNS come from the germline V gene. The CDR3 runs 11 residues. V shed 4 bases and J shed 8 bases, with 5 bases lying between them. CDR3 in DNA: TGTGCCAGCAGTGTGTATGGGGAGCTGTTTTTT. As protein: CASSVYGELFF.

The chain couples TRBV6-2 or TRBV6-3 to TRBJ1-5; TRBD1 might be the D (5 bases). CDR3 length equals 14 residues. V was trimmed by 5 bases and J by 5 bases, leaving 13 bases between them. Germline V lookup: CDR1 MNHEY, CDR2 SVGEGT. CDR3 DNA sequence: TGTGCCAGCAGTAGGAATCAGGGTTATCAGCCCCAGCATTTT. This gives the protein CASSRNQGYQPQHF.